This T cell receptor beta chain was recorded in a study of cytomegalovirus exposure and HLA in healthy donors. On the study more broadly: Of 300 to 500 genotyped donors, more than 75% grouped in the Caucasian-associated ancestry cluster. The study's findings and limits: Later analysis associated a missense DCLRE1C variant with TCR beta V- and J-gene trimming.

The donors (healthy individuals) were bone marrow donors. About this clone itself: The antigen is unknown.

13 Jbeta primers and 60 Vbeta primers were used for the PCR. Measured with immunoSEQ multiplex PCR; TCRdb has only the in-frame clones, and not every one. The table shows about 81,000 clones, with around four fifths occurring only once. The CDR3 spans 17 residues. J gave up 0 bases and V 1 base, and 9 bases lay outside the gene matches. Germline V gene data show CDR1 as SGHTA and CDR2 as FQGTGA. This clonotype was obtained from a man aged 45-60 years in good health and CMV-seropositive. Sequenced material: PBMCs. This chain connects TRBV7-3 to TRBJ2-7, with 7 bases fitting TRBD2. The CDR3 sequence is CASSLMTSGTSSYEQYF. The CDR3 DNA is TGTGCCAGCAGCTTAATGACCAGCGGGACCAGCTCCTACGAGCAGTACTTC.